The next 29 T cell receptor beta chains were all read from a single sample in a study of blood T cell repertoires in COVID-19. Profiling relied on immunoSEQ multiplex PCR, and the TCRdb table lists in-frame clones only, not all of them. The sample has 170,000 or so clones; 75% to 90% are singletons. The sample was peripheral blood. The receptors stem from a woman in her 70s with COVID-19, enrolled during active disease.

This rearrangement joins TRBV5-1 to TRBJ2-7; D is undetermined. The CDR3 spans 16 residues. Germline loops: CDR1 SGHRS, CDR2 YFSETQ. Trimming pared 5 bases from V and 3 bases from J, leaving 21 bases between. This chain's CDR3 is CASSPTPGSSGYEQYF. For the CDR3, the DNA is TGCGCCAGCAGTCCCACCCCTGGTTCCTCGGGCTACGAGCAGTACTTC.

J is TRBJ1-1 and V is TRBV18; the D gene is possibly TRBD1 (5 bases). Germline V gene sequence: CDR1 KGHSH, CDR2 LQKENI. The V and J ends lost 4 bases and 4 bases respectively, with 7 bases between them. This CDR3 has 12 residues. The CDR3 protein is CASSLGVTEAFF. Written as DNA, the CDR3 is TGTGCCAGCTCACTAGGGGTCACTGAAGCTTTCTTT.

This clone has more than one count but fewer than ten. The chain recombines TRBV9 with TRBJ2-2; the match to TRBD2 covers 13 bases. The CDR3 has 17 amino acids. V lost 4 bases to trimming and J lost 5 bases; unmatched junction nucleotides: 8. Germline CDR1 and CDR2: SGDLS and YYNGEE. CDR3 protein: CASSSGLAGVMTGELFF. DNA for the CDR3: TGTGCCAGCAGCTCTGGACTAGCGGGAGTCATGACCGGGGAGCTGTTTTTT.

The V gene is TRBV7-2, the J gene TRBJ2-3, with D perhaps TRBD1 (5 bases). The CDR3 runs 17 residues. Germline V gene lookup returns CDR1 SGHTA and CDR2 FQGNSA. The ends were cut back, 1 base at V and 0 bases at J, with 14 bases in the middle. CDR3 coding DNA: TGTGCCAGCAGCTTAGGCCTGAGTGGGGCTAGCACAGATACGCAGTATTTT. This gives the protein CASSLGLSGASTDTQYF.

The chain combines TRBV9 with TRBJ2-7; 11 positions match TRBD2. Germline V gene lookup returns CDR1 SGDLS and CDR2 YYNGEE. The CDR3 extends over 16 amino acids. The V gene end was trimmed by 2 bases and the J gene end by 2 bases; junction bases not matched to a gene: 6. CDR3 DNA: TGTGCCAGCAGCGTGGGGACTAGCGGAGGGCCCTACGAGCAGTACTTC. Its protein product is CASSVGTSGGPYEQYF.

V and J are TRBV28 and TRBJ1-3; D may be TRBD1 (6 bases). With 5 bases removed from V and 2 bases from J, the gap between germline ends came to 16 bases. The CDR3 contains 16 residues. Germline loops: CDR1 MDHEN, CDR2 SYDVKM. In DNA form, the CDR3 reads TGTGCCAGCAGTCCCTTCATGGGGGCTACTGGAAACACCATATATTTT. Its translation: CASSPFMGATGNTIYF.

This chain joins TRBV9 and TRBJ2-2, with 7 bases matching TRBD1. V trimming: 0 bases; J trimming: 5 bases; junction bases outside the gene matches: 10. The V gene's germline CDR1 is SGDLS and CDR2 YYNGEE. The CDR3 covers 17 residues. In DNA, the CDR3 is TGTGCCAGCAGCGTAGTTATCGACAGGGTCGGAACCGGGGAGCTGTTTTTT. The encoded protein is CASSVVIDRVGTGELFF. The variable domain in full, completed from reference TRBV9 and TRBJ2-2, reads DSGVTQTPKHLITATGQRVTLRCSPRSGDLSVYWYQQSLDQGLQFLIQYYNGEERAKGNILERFSAQQFPDLHSELNLSSLELGDSALYFCASSVVIDRVGTGELFFGEGSRLTVL.

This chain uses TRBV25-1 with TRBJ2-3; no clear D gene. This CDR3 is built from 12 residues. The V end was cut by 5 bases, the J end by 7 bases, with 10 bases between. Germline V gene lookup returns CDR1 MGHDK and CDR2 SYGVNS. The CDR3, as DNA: TGTGCCAGCAGTACCCCCCGGTATACGCAGTATTTT. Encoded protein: CASSTPRYTQYF.

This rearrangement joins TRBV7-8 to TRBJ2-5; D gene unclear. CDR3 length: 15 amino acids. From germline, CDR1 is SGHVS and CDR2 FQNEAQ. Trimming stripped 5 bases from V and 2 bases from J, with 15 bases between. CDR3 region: CASSPLRPGQETQYF. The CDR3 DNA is TGTGCCAGCAGCCCACTACGTCCCGGTCAAGAGACCCAGTACTTC.

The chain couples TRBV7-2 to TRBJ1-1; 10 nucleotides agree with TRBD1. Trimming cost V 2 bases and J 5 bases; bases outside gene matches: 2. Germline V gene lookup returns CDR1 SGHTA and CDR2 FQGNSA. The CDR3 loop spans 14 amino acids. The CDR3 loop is CASSLRDRGTEAFF. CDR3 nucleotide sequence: TGTGCCAGCAGCTTACGGGACAGGGGAACTGAAGCTTTCTTT. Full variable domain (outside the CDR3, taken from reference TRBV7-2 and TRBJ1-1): GAGVSQSPSNKVTEKGKDVELRCDPISGHTALYWYRQSLGQGLEFLIYFQGNSAPDKSGLPSDRFSAERTGGSVSTLTIQRTQQEDSAVYLCASSLRDRGTEAFFGQGTRLTVV.

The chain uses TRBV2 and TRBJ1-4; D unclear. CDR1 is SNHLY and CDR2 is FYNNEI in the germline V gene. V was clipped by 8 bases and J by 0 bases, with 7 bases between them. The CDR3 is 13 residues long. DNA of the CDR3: TGTGCCAGCTTATTTTCAACTAATGAAAAACTGTTTTTT. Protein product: CASLFSTNEKLFF.

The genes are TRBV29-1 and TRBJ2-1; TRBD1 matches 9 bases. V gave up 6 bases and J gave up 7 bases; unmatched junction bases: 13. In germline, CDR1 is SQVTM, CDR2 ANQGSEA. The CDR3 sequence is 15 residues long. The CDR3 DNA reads TGCAGCGTAGAAAAGGACAGGGGAATAGGTAATGAGCAGTTCTTC. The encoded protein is CSVEKDRGIGNEQFF.

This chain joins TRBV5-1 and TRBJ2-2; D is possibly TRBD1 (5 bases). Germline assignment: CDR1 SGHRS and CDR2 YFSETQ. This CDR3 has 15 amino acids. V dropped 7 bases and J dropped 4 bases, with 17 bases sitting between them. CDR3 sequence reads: CASGRDQLSTGELFF. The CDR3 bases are TGCGCCAGCGGCAGGGATCAACTGAGCACCGGGGAGCTGTTTTTT.

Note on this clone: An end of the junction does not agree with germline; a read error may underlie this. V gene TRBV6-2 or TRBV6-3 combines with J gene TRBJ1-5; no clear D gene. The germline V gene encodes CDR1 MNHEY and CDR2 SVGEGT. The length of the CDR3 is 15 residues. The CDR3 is CASSFSSGVNQPQHF. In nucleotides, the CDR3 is TGTGCCAGTAGTTTTTCAAGCGGGGTGAATCAGCCCCAGCATTTT.

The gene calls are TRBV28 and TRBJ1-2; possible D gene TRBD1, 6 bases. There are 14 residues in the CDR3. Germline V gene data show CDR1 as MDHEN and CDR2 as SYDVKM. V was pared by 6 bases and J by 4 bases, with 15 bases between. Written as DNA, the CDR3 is TGTGCCAGCAGCCCTACGACAGGCCCCTATGGCTACACCTTC. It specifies CASSPTTGPYGYTF.

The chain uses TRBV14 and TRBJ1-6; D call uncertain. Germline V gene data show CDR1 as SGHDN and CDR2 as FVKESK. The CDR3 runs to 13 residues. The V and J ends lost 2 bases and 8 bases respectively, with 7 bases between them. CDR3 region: CASSQHLHSPLHF. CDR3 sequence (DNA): TGTGCCAGCAGCCAACATCTACATTCACCCCTCCACTTT.

The DNA of the CDR3 is TGTGCCAGCAGCCAATCTAGCGCGCACACAGATACGCAGTATTTT. Amino acids: CASSQSSAHTDTQYF. The genes are TRBV11-2 and TRBJ2-3; possible D gene TRBD2, 6 bases. The V end lost 5 bases, the J end lost 2 bases, and 14 bases lay between the germline ends. The CDR3 totals 15 residues. Germline-derived CDR1 and CDR2 are SGHAT and FQNNGV.

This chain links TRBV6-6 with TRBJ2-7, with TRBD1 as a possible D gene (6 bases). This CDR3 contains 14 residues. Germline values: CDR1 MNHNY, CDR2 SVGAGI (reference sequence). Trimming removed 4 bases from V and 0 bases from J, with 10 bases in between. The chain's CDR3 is CASSSPGHSYEQYF. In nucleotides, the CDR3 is TGTGCCAGCAGTTCTCCGGGACACTCCTACGAGCAGTACTTC.

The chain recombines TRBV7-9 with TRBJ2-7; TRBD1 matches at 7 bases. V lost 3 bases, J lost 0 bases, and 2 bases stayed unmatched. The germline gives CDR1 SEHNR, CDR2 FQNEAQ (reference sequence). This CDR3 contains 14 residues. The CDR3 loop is CASSLGQSSYEQYF. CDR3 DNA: TGTGCCAGCAGCTTGGGACAGAGCTCCTACGAGCAGTACTTC.

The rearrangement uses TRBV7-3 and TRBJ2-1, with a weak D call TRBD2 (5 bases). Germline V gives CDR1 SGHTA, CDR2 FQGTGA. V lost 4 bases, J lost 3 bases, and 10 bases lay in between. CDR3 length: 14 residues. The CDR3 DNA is TGTGCCAGCAGCTCCTTACTAGGCTACAATGAGCAGTTCTTC. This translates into CASSSLLGYNEQFF.

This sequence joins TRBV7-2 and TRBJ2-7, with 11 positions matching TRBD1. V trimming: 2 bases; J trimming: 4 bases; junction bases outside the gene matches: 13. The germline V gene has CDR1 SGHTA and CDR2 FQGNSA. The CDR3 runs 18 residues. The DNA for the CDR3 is TGTGCCAGCAGCTTATGGATGCGGACAGGGGGCGAGGGGTACGAGCAGTACTTC. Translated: CASSLWMRTGGEGYEQYF.

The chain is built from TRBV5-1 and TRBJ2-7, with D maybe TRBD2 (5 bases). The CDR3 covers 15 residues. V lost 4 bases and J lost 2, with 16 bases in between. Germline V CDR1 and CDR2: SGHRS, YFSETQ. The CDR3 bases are TGCGCCAGCAGCGGGCTAGCCACATCTACCTACGAGCAGTACTTC. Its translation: CASSGLATSTYEQYF.

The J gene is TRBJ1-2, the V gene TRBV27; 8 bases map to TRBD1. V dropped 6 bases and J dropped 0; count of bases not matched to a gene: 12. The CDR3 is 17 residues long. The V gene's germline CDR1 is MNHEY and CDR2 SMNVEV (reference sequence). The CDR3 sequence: CASRRGTGHPSNYGYTF. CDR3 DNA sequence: TGTGCCAGCAGACGTGGGACAGGCCACCCCTCTAACTATGGCTACACCTTC.

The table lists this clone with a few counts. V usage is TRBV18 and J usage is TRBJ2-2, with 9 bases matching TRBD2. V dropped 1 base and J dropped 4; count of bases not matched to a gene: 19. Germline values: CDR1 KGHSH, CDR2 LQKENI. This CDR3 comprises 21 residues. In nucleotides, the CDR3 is TGTGCCAGCTCACCACGGAGCCTAACAGGCGGGAGGGGATCGAGCACCGGGGAGCTGTTTTTT. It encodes CASSPRSLTGGRGSSTGELFF.

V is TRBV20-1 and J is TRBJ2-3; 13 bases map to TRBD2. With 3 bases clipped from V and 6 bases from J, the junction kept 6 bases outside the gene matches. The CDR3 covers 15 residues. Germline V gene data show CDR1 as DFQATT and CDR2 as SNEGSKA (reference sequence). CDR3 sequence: CSASTSGRASDTQYF. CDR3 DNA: TGCAGTGCTAGTACTAGCGGGAGGGCATCGGATACGCAGTATTTT.

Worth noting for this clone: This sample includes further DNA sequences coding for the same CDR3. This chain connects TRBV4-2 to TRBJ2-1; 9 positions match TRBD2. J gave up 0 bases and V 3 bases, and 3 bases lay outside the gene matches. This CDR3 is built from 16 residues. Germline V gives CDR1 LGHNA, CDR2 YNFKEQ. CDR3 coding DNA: TGTGCCAGCAGCCAGGATAGCGGGAGCTCCTACAATGAGCAGTTCTTC. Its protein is CASSQDSGSSYNEQFF.

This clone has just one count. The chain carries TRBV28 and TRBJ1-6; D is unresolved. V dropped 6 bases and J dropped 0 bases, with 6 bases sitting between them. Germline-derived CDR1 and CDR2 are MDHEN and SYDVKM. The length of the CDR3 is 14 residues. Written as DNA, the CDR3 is TGTGCCAGCAGCCCTAGCTCCTATAATTCACCCCTCCACTTT. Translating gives CASSPSSYNSPLHF.

CDR3 DNA sequence: TGTGCCAGCACTCGAGCGAGGGTGAAGGAAAAACTGTTTTTT. Protein sequence: CASTRARVKEKLFF. The chain is built from TRBV2 and TRBJ1-4; D gene uncertain. Deletions cut 7 bases from V and 8 bases from J, with 17 bases between. The germline CDR1 and CDR2 sequences are SNHLY and FYNNEI. There are 14 residues in the CDR3. The entire variable domain, with the rest obtained from reference TRBV2 and TRBJ1-4, is as follows: EPEVTQTPSHQVTQMGQEVILRCVPISNHLYFYWYRQILGQKVEFLVSFYNNEISEKSEIFDDQFSVERPDGSNFTLKIRSTKLEDSAMYFCASTRARVKEKLFFGSGTQLSVL.

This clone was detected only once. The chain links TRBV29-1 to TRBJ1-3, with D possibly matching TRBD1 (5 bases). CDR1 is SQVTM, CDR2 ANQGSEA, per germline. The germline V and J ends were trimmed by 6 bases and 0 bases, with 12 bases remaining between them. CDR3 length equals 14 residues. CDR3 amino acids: CSVTDPFSGNTIYF. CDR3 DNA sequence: TGCAGCGTGACAGATCCTTTCTCTGGAAACACCATATATTTT.